The rows below give T cell receptor beta chains drawn from one sample of a study of T cells in localized non-small cell lung cancer. Generated by immunoSEQ multiplex PCR, the TCRdb table keeps only in-frame clones and is missing some. The sample holds about 8,800 clones, 90% seen once. Source: peripheral blood, taken before any cancer treatment. The receptor source for this set is an older male donor with stage III squamous cell lung carcinoma. CDR3s include the opening cysteine and the closing phenylalanine or tryptophan. A D gene is named only where the DNA matches it firmly. Where a row states a size, it is once, few, many or the class of an expanded clone; other rows omit it.

clone_size	v_call	j_call	d_call	cdr3_nt	cdr3_aa
once	TRBV6-1	TRBJ2-7	TRBD2	TGTGCCAGCAGTGTAAGTCCGGGGGGCGAGCAGTACTTC	CASSVSPGGEQYF
-	TRBV19	TRBJ1-1	-	TGTGCCAGTAGTATACAAGTCCCACGCCAGAACACTGAAGCTTTCTTT	CASSIQVPRQNTEAFF
-	TRBV7-8	TRBJ2-1	TRBD2	TGTGCCAGCAGCTTCCGGCTAGCGGGGGATAATGAGCAGTTCTTC	CASSFRLAGDNEQFF
-	TRBV19	TRBJ2-2	TRBD1	TGTGCCAGTAGTATAGATCCGTTCGACAGGGGCAGCACCGGGGAGCTGTTTTTT	CASSIDPFDRGSTGELFF
-	TRBV11-2	TRBJ1-4	-	TGTGCCAGCAGCCCGGACGTTTCTAATGAAAAACTGTTTTTT	CASSPDVSNEKLFF
large	TRBV21-1	TRBJ1-5	-	TGTGCCAGCAGCAAAGATGGCAGGCGCCATCAGCCCCAGCATTTT	CASSKDGRRHQPQHF
-	TRBV19	TRBJ2-1	-	TGTGCCAGTAGGTCGGAATACAATGAGCAGTTCTTC	CASRSEYNEQFF
-	TRBV7-8	TRBJ2-7	TRBD1	TGTGCCAGCAGCTCCGGGACAGGGGCGATATCAGGCTCCTACGAGCAGTACTTC	CASSSGTGAISGSYEQYF
-	TRBV7-6	TRBJ2-2	-	TGTGCCAGCAGCCTAAATACTCAGGGGCCTAACACCGGGGAGCTGTTTTTT	CASSLNTQGPNTGELFF
-	TRBV5-1	TRBJ2-5	-	TGCGCCAGCAGCTTGGGCGGTTCCGAGACCCAGTACTTC	CASSLGGSETQYF
-	TRBV28	TRBJ1-2	-	TGTGCCAGCAGTTTATCTGAGGGCCGGGGCTACACCTTC	CASSLSEGRGYTF
few	TRBV11-1	TRBJ2-7	-	TGTGCCAGCAGCTTAGGATGGACAGCCAGTACCTACGAGCAGTACTTC	CASSLGWTASTYEQYF
-	TRBV2	TRBJ2-7	TRBD1	TGTGCCAGCAGTTCCGGACAGGGAAGACGCGACGAGCAGTACTTC	CASSSGQGRRDEQYF
-	TRBV7-8	TRBJ2-7	TRBD1	TGTGCCAGCAGCTTCCGGGACAGGGACTACGAGCAGTACTTC	CASSFRDRDYEQYF
-	TRBV4-2	TRBJ2-2	-	TGTGCCAGCAGCCAAGATTTCTTGTCCACCGGGGAGCTGTTTTTT	CASSQDFLSTGELFF
-	TRBV10-2	TRBJ2-3	TRBD2	TGCGCCAGCAGTGCTCGGGGGCGGGGGGGAAGGCTGACCACAGATACGCAGTATTTT	CASSARGRGGRLTTDTQYF
-	TRBV10-3	TRBJ2-1	TRBD2	TGTGCCATCAGTTATACTAGCGGGGGACCTCGCAATGAGCAGTTCTTC	CAISYTSGGPRNEQFF
-	TRBV25-1	TRBJ2-3	TRBD2	TGTGCCAGCAGTGATGGACTAGCGGGCACAGATACGCAGTATTTT	CASSDGLAGTDTQYF
-	TRBV5-5	TRBJ1-1	-	TGTGCCAGCAGCGACGACAGAACAATGAACACTGAAGCTTTCTTT	CASSDDRTMNTEAFF
once	TRBV14	TRBJ1-2	-	TGTGCCAGCAGCCCGTGGGGGAACTATGGCTACACCTTC	CASSPWGNYGYTF
-	TRBV27	TRBJ2-2	TRBD1	TGTGCCAGCAAATGGACAGGAGGCACCGGGGAGCTGTTTTTT	CASKWTGGTGELFF
-	TRBV28	TRBJ1-2	TRBD1	TGTGCCAGCAGTTTCTCACAGGGGGTAGATGGCTACACCTTC	CASSFSQGVDGYTF
-	TRBV19	TRBJ2-7	-	TGTGCCAGTAGTATATCAGGGATGGGCGAGCAGTACTTC	CASSISGMGEQYF
-	TRBV7-3	TRBJ2-1	TRBD2	TGTGCCAGCAGCCAAAGCGGCGGGGGGAAACACTACAATGAGCAGTTCTTC	CASSQSGGGKHYNEQFF